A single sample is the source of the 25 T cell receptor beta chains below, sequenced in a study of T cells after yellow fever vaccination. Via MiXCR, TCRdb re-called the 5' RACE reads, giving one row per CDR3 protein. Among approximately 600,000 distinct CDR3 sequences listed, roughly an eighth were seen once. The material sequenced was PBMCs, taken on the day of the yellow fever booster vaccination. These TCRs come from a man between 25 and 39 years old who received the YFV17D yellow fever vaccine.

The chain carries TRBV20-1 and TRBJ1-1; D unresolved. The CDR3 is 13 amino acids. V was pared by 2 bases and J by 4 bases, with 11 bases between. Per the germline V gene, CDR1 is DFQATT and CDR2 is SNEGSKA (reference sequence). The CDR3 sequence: CSARSAVPTEAFF. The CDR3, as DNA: TGCAGTGCTAGAAGCGCAGTCCCCACTGAAGCTTTCTTT.

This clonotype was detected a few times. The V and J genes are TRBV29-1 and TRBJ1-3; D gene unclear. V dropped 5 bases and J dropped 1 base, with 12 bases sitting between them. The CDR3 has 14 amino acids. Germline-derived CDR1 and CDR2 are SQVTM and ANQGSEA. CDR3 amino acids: CSVSSDGSGNTIYF. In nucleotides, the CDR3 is TGCAGCGTTTCGTCGGACGGTTCTGGAAACACCATATATTTT.

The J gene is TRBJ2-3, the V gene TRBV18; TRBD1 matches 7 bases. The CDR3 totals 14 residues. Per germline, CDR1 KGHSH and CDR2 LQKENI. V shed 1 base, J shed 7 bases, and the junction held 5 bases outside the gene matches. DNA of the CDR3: TGTGCCAGCTCACCACAGGGGGCCGAGAATACGCAGTATTTT. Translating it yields CASSPQGAENTQYF. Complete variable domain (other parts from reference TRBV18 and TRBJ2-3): NAGVMQNPRHLVRRRGQEARLRCSPMKGHSHVYWYRQLPEEGLKFMVYLQKENIIDESGMPKERFSAEFPKEGPSILRIQQVVRGDSAAYFCASSPQGAENTQYFGPGTRLTVL.

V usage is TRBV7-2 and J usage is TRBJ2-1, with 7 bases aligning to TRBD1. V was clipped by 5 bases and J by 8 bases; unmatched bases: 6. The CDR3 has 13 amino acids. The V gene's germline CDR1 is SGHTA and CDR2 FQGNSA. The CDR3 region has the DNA TGTGCCAGCAGCCTTAAGGGGGCTGATGAGCAGTTCTTC. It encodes CASSLKGADEQFF.

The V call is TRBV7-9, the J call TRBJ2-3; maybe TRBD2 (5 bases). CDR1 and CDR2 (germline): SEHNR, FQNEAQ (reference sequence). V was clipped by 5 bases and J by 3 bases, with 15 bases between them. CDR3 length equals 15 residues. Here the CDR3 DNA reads TGTGCCAGCAGCCCTGGACCGGGGAAGACAGATACGCAGTATTTT. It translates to CASSPGPGKTDTQYF.

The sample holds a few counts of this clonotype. The CDR3 coding sequence is TGTGCCAGCGGGGGATTTGGACAGGGGGGAAACACCATATATTTT. Translation gives CASGGFGQGGNTIYF. The V and J genes are TRBV7-2 and TRBJ1-3; 9 nucleotides agree with TRBD1. CDR3 length equals 15 residues. Germline V CDR1 and CDR2: SGHTA, FQGNSA. Trimming at V came to 8 bases and at J to 4 bases, leaving 9 bases not matched to a gene.

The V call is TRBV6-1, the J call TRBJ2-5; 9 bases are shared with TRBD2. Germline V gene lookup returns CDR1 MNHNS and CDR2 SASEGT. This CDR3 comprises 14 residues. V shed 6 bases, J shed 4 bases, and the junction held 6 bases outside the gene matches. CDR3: CASRPTLAGETQYF. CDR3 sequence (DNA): TGTGCCAGCAGGCCTACACTAGCGGGAGAGACCCAGTACTTC.

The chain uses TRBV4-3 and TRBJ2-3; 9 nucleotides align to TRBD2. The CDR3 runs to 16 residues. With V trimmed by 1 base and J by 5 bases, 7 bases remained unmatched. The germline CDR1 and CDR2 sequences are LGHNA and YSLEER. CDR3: CASSQGVAGAQDTQYF. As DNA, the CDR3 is TGCGCCAGCAGCCAAGGTGTAGCGGGAGCTCAAGATACGCAGTATTTT.

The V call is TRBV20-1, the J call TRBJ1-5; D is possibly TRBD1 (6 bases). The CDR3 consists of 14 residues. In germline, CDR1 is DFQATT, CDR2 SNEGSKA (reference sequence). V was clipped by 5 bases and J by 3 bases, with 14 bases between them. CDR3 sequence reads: CSALGGSDNQPQHF. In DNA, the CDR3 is TGCAGTGCTTTAGGGGGTAGTGACAATCAGCCCCAGCATTTT.

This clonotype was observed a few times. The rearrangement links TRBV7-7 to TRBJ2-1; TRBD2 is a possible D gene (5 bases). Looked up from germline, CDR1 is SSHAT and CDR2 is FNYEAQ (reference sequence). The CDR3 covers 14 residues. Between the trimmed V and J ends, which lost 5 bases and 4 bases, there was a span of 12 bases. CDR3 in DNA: TGTGCCAGCAGCGCGGCGGGCAGGTACAATGAGCAGTTCTTC. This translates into CASSAAGRYNEQFF. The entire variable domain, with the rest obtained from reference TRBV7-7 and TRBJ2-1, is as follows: GAGVSQSPRYKVTKRGQDVTLRCDPISSHATLYWYQQALGQGPEFLTYFNYEAQPDKSGLPSDRFSAERPEGSISTLTIQRTEQRDSAMYRCASSAAGRYNEQFFGPGTRLTVL.

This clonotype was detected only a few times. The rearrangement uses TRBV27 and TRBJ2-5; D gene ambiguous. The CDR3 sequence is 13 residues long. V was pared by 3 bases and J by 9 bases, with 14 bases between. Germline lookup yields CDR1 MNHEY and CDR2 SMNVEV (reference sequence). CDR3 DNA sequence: TGTGCCAGCAGTTTTGGCCCGAATGAGCCCCAGTACTTC. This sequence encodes CASSFGPNEPQYF.

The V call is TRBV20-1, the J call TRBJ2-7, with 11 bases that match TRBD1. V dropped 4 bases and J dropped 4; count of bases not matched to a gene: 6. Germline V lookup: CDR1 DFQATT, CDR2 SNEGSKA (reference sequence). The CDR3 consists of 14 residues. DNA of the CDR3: TGCAGTGCTATACACGGGACAGGGGGATACGAGCAGTACTTC. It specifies CSAIHGTGGYEQYF.

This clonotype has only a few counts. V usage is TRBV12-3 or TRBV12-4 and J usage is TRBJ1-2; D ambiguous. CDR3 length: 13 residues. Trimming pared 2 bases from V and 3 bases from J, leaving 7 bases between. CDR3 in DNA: TGTGCCAGCAGTTTACGCTCCTACTATGGCTACACCTTC. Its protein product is CASSLRSYYGYTF.

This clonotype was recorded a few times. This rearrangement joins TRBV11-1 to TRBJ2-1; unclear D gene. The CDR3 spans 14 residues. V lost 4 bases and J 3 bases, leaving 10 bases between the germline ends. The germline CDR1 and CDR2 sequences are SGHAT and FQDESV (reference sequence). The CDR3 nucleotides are TGTGCCAGCAGCTCCAGTGTCATCTACAATGAGCAGTTCTTC. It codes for CASSSSVIYNEQFF.

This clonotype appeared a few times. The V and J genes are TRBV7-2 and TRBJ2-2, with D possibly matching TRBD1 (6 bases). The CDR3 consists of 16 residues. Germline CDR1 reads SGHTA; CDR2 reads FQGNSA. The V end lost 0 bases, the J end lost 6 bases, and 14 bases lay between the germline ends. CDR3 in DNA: TGTGCCAGCAGCTTAGCAGTCGGGACATGGGCCGGGGAGCTGTTTTTT. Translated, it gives CASSLAVGTWAGELFF.

Written as DNA, the CDR3 is TGTGCCACCAGCAACCGGGACAGGCTCTCTGGGGCCAACGTCCTGACTTTC. This codes for CATSNRDRLSGANVLTF. The V call is TRBV15, the J call TRBJ2-6; 8 bases map to TRBD1. Germline lookup yields CDR1 LNHNV and CDR2 YYDKDF (reference sequence). The CDR3 is 17 amino acids. Unmatched junction bases numbered 5, after V lost 4 bases and J lost 0 bases.

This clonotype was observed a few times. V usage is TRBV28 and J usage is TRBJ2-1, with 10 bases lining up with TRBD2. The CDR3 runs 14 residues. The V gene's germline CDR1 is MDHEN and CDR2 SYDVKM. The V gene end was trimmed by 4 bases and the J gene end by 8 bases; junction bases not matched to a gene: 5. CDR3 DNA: TGTGCCAGCAGTTCCTCTAGCGGGAGAGATGAGCAGTTCTTC. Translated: CASSSSSGRDEQFF.

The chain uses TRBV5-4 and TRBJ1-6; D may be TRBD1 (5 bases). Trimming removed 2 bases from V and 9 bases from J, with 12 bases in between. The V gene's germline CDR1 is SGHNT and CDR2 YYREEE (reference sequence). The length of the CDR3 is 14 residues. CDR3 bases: TGTGCCAGCAGCTTTTGGGGGAGTGGTTCACCCCTCCACTTT. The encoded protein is CASSFWGSGSPLHF.

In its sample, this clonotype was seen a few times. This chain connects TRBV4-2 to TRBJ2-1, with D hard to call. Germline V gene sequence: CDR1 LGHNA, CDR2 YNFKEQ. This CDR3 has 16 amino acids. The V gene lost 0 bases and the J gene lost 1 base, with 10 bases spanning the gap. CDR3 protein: CASSQELRVSYNEQFF. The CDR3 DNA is TGTGCCAGCAGCCAAGAACTCCGGGTGTCCTACAATGAGCAGTTCTTC.

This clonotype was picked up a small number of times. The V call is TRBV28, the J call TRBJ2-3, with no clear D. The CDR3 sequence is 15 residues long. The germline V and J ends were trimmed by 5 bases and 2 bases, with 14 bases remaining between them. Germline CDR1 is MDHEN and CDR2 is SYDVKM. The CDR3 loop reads CASSPQPRITDTQYF. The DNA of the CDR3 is TGTGCCAGCAGTCCTCAACCCCGGATCACAGATACGCAGTATTTT.

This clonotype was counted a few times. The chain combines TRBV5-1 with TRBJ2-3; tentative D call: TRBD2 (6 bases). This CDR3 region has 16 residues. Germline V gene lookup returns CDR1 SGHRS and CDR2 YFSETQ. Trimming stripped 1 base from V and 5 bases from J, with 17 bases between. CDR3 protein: CASSLLAARGGDTQYF. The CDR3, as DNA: TGCGCCAGCAGCTTGTTAGCGGCCAGAGGTGGAGATACGCAGTATTTT.

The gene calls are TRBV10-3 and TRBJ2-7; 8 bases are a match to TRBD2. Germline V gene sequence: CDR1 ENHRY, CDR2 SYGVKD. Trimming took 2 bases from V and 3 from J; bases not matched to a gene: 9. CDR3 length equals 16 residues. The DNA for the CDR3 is TGTGCCATCAGTGAGCCCCTTAGCGGGGCTCACTACGAGCAGTACTTC. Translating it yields CAISEPLSGAHYEQYF.

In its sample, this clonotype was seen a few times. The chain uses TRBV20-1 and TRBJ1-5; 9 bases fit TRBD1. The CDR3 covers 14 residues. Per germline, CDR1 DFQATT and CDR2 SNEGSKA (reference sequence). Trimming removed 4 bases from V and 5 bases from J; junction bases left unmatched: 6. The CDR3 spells CSAIQGAGDQPQHF. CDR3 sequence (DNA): TGCAGTGCTATACAGGGGGCTGGAGATCAGCCCCAGCATTTT.

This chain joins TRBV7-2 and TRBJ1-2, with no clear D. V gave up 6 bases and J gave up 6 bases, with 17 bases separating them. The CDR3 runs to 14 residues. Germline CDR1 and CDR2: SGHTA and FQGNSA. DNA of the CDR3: TGTGCCAGCAGAAAGGGATGGGGTATGGATGGCTACACCTTC. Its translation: CASRKGWGMDGYTF.

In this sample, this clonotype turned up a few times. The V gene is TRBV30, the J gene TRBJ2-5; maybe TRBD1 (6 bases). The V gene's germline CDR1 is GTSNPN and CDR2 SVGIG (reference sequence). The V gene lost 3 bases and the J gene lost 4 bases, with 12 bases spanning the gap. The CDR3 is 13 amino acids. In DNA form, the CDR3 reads TGTGCCTGGAGCCAGGGACAAGGAGAGACCCAGTACTTC. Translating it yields CAWSQGQGETQYF.